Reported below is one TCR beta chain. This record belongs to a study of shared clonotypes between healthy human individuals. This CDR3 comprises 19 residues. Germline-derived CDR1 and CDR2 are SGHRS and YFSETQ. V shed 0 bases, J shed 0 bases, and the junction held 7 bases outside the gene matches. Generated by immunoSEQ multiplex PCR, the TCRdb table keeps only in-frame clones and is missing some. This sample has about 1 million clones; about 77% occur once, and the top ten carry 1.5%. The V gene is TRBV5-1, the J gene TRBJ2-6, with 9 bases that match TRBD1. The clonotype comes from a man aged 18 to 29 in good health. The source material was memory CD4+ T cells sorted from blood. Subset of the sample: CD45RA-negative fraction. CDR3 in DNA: TGCGCCAGCAGCTTGGCTGCGGGACAGGGTGGCTCTGGGGCCAACGTCCTGACTTTC. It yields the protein CASSLAAGQGGSGANVLTF.